The clone carrying this TCR beta chain has ten or more counts. This sample is part of a study of human T cells and chemical hapten exposure. About the study: The study enrolled mostly female patients with alopecia areata, totalis or universalis.

Each CDR3 protein gets one entry after TCRdb re-called the RACE reads with MiXCR. The sample lists over 60,000 distinct CDR3 sequences; about a tenth were seen once. Indicated time point: patch test 2, 6 weeks after DPC sensitization. Treatment meaning: therapeutic diphenylcyclopropenone sensitization with weekly scalp DPC. CDR1 and CDR2 from the germline V gene are SGHTA and FQGTGA. The V end was cut by 1 base, the J end by 5 bases, with 9 bases between. CDR3 length equals 13 residues. The material was whole blood, obtained in connection with sensitization to the hapten diphenylcyclopropenone (DPC). The rearrangement joins TRBV7-3 to TRBJ2-7; D unresolved. This sequence was found in a woman aged 45 to 65 with alopecia areata. Some clones in this sample may be carry-over from other donors' samples. This CDR3 reads CASSLRPSHEQYF. In nucleotides, the CDR3 is TGTGCCAGCAGCTTAAGGCCGTCCCACGAGCAGTACTTC.